Presented here are 17 T cell receptor beta chains from one specimen sequenced in a study of OX40 agonist ivuxolimab in advanced cancers. The table came from immunoSEQ multiplex PCR; TCRdb's copy has only in-frame clones and leaves some out. The table lists about 93,000 clones, 75% to 90% of them singletons, with about 0.3% in the top ten. Source: CD4+ or CD8+ T cells sorted from blood, taken in a trial of the OX40 agonist ivuxolimab. Receptors originate from an adult with an advanced solid tumor such as melanoma, head and neck, liver or kidney cancer.

This chain uses TRBV19 with TRBJ2-3, with 9 bases that match TRBD2. CDR1 is LNHDA and CDR2 is SQIVND in the germline V gene (reference sequence). CDR3 length: 17 amino acids. Trimming took 4 bases from V and 6 from J; bases not matched to a gene: 14. The CDR3 sequence is CASSNPGLARRKDTQYF. The CDR3 coding sequence is TGTGCCAGTAGTAACCCGGGACTAGCCCGCAGAAAGGATACGCAGTATTTT.

V gene TRBV7-2 combines with J gene TRBJ1-2; D might be TRBD1 (5 bases). Germline values: CDR1 SGHTA, CDR2 FQGNSA. V gave up 5 bases and J gave up 4 bases, with 17 bases separating them. The CDR3 has 15 amino acids. The CDR3 nucleotides read TGTGCCAGCAGCCCCGGGACGGACCCCGGCTATGGCTACACCTTC. Amino acid sequence: CASSPGTDPGYGYTF.

V gene TRBV11-2 combines with J gene TRBJ2-5, with TRBD2 as a possible D gene (6 bases). Germline loops: CDR1 SGHAT, CDR2 FQNNGV. The CDR3 length is 16 residues. Trimming took 2 bases from V and 6 from J, leaving 19 bases between them. CDR3 nucleotide sequence: TGTGCCAGCAGCTTACGCCGGGACTTCAACAAGAAGACCCAGTACTTC. As protein: CASSLRRDFNKKTQYF.

This clone was picked up a small number of times. CDR3 region: CASSPDRATYGYTF. Here the CDR3 DNA reads TGTGCCAGCAGTCCGGACAGGGCGACCTATGGCTACACCTTC. The gene calls are TRBV4-2 and TRBJ1-2; 8 nucleotides align to TRBD1. The CDR3 spans 14 residues. The germline V gene has CDR1 LGHNA and CDR2 YNFKEQ. With 6 bases clipped from V and 4 bases from J, the junction kept 7 bases outside the gene matches.

The rearrangement uses TRBV5-1 and TRBJ1-1; unclear D gene. CDR1 and CDR2 from the germline V gene are SGHRS and YFSETQ. This CDR3 is 14 amino acids long. With 1 base removed from V and 8 bases from J, the gap between germline ends came to 15 bases. CDR3 sequence: CASSLQDLTAEAFF. DNA for the CDR3: TGCGCCAGCAGCTTGCAGGACCTGACCGCGGAAGCTTTCTTT.

The genes are TRBV7-9 and TRBJ1-5; D gene ambiguous. This CDR3 has 14 amino acids. V was shortened by 1 base and J by 6 bases, with 10 bases between the two germline ends. Per the germline V gene, CDR1 is SEHNR and CDR2 is FQNEAQ (reference sequence). The chain's CDR3 is CASSLGEWSQPQHF. The CDR3 region has the DNA TGTGCCAGCAGCTTAGGGGAGTGGTCTCAGCCCCAGCATTTT.

CDR3 region: CASSFWKGTSEQYF. CDR3 DNA: TGTGCCAGCAGCTTTTGGAAAGGGACAAGCGAGCAGTACTTC. The rearrangement joins TRBV5-6 to TRBJ2-7, with a weak D call TRBD1 (6 bases). With 2 bases removed from V and 6 bases from J, the gap between germline ends came to 15 bases. The CDR3 spans 14 residues. Germline CDR1 is SGHDT and CDR2 is YYEEEE.

The chain employs TRBV5-1 and TRBJ2-1, with D possibly TRBD1 on 6 matching bases. The CDR3 is 13 residues long. V lost 4 bases and J lost 5, with 10 bases in between. The germline V gene has CDR1 SGHRS and CDR2 YFSETQ. CDR3: CASSRDRHNEQFF. CDR3 coding DNA: TGCGCCAGCAGCCGAGACAGGCACAATGAGCAGTTCTTC.

The chain is built from TRBV5-1 and TRBJ2-1, with 9 positions matching TRBD2. The CDR3 is 15 residues long. The germline V gene has CDR1 SGHRS and CDR2 YFSETQ. V trimming: 7 bases; J trimming: 8 bases; junction bases outside the gene matches: 13. CDR3 DNA: TGCGCCAGCGCCTCAGAGGCGGGAGGGCTCGATGAGCAGTTCTTC. Encoded protein: CASASEAGGLDEQFF.

This chain joins TRBV5-1 and TRBJ1-1, with D maybe TRBD1 (6 bases). Germline-derived CDR1 and CDR2 are SGHRS and YFSETQ. The CDR3 loop spans 15 amino acids. The V and J ends lost 3 bases and 4 bases respectively, with 16 bases between them. Written as DNA, the CDR3 is TGCGCCAGCAGCTCCCTCGAAACAGGGCTCACTGAAGCTTTCTTT. Translated: CASSSLETGLTEAFF.

This sequence joins TRBV27 and TRBJ1-5, with D maybe TRBD1 (5 bases). The CDR3 contains 17 residues. Per germline, CDR1 MNHEY and CDR2 SMNVEV (reference sequence). Trimming pared 4 bases from V and 5 bases from J, leaving 21 bases between. The CDR3 DNA reads TGTGCCAGCAGTTCAAGCCGGGACGGCCCTGGGGATCAGCCCCAGCATTTT. The encoded protein is CASSSSRDGPGDQPQHF.

The chain carries TRBV7-9 and TRBJ1-1, with a weak D call TRBD1 (5 bases). V was shortened by 3 bases and J by 2 bases, with 13 bases between the two germline ends. The CDR3 runs 15 residues. CDR1 is SEHNR, CDR2 FQNEAQ, per germline (reference sequence). The DNA for the CDR3 is TGTGCCAGCAGCTTGGGAGGGGTAGTTAACACTGAAGCTTTCTTT. Its protein product is CASSLGGVVNTEAFF.

This chain joins TRBV5-6 and TRBJ2-5, with TRBD2 matching 11 bases. Germline V lookup: CDR1 SGHDT, CDR2 YYEEEE. V shed 0 bases, J shed 0 bases, and the junction held 4 bases outside the gene matches. The CDR3 has 17 amino acids. This CDR3 is CASSLEASGGYQETQYF. The CDR3 DNA reads TGTGCCAGCAGCTTGGAAGCTAGCGGGGGGTACCAAGAGACCCAGTACTTC.

The V gene is TRBV6-1, the J gene TRBJ2-2; D is possibly TRBD1 (5 bases). The germline V gene has CDR1 MNHNS and CDR2 SASEGT. V gave up 2 bases and J gave up 5 bases, with 6 bases separating them. The length of the CDR3 is 13 residues. The CDR3 bases are TGTGCCAGCAGTGAATCAGGGACCGGGGAGCTGTTTTTT. Translating gives CASSESGTGELFF.

The rearrangement links TRBV18 to TRBJ2-5; 7 nucleotides line up with TRBD2. The CDR3 is made up of 15 amino acids. V was clipped by 3 bases and J by 1 base; unmatched bases: 5. The germline gives CDR1 KGHSH, CDR2 LQKENI. CDR3 residues: CASSPRVAGQETQYF. DNA for the CDR3: TGTGCCAGCTCACCCCGCGTAGCGGGCCAAGAGACCCAGTACTTC.

This chain links TRBV10-1 with TRBJ1-5; D is possibly TRBD1 (5 bases). Germline loops: CDR1 WNHNN, CDR2 SYGVQD (reference sequence). The V gene lost 6 bases and the J gene lost 1 base, with 7 bases spanning the gap. This CDR3 has 13 residues. The CDR3 region is CASSRDSNQPQHF. The CDR3 DNA sequence: TGCGCCAGCAGCCGGGACAGCAATCAGCCCCAGCATTTT.

The chain is built from TRBV7-9 and TRBJ1-4; 7 bases are shared with TRBD1. V was pared by 1 base and J by 0 bases, with 2 bases of the junction left unmatched. CDR3 length: 16 amino acids. The V gene's germline CDR1 is SEHNR and CDR2 FQNEAQ (reference sequence). CDR3 amino acids: CASSLVRGATNEKLFF. CDR3 nucleotides: TGTGCCAGCAGCTTAGTCAGGGGGGCAACTAATGAAAAACTGTTTTTT.